This TCR beta chain was sequenced for a study of T-cell reconstitution after alpha-beta-depleted transplantation in children. CDR1 SGHRS and CDR2 YFSETQ come from the germline V gene. The CDR3 covers 14 residues. V dropped 1 base and J dropped 1 base, with 8 bases sitting between them. With respect to this clonotype: Its target is unknown.

Library preparation (for TCRbeta) was performed with unique molecular identifiers. TCRdb re-called the PCR reads through MiXCR, storing one row per CDR3 protein. Among about 980,000 distinct CDR3 sequences listed, about 29% were seen once. Whole-study findings and limits: Some patients' high day-60 TCRbeta diversity was attributed to recipient cells surviving conditioning. T-cell counts and diversity at one year post-transplant came mainly from newly produced T cells.

The sequence derives from a boy in the first two years of life who had a stem cell transplant for SCID, so the T cells may come from the graft donor. Source: PBMCs, mostly from graft donor cells, taken 360 days after TCRalphabeta/CD19-depleted stem cell transplant. V gene TRBV5-1 combines with J gene TRBJ2-5; D is undetermined. The CDR3 nucleotides are TGCGCCAGCAGCTTGCACACCGGCCAAGAGACCCAGTACTTC. Translation: CASSLHTGQETQYF. The full variable domain, with the rest looked up from reference TRBV5-1 and TRBJ2-5, is KAGVTQTPRYLIKTRGQQVTLSCSPISGHRSVSWYQQTPGQGLQFLFEYFSETQRNKGNFPGRFSGRQFSNSRSEMNVSTLELGDSALYLCASSLHTGQETQYFGPGTRLLVL.